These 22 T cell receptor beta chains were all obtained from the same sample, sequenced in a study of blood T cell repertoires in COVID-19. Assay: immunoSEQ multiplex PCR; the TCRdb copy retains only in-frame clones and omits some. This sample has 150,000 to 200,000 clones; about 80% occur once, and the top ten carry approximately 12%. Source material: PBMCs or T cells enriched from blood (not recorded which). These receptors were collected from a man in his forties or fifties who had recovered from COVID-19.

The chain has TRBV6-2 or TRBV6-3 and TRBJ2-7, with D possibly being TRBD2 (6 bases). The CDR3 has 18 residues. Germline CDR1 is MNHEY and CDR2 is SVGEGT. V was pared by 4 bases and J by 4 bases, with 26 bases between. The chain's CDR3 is CASSFTPSEGRVYYEQYF. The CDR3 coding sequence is TGTGCCAGCAGTTTCACACCCTCGGAGGGGCGCGTTTATTACGAGCAGTACTTC.

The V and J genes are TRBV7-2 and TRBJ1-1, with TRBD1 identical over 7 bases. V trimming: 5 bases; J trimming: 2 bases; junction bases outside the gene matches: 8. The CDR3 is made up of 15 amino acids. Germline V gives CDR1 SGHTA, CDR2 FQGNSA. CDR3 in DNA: TGTGCCAGCAGCCCGTGGGGACAGAGCAACACTGAAGCTTTCTTT. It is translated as CASSPWGQSNTEAFF. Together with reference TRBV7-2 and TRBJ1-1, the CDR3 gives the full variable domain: GAGVSQSPSNKVTEKGKDVELRCDPISGHTALYWYRQSLGQGLEFLIYFQGNSAPDKSGLPSDRFSAERTGGSVSTLTIQRTQQEDSAVYLCASSPWGQSNTEAFFGQGTRLTVV.

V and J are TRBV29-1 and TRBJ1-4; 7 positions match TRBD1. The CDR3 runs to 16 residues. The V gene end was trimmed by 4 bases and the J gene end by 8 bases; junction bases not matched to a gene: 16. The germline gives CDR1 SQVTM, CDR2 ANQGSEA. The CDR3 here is CSVATGSVSAGEKLFF. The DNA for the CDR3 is TGCAGCGTTGCGACAGGGAGTGTTTCCGCGGGCGAAAAACTGTTTTTT.

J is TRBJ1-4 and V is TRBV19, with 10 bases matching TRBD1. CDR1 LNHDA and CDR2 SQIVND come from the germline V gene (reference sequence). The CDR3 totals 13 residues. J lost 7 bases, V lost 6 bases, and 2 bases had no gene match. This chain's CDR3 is CASSDRGREKLFF. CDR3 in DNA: TGTGCCAGTAGCGACAGGGGGCGTGAAAAACTGTTTTTT.

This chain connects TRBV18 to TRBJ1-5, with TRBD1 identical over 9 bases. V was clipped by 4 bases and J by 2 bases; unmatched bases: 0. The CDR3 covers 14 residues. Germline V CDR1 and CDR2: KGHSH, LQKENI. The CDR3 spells CASSRDRGNQPQHF. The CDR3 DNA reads TGTGCCAGCTCACGGGACAGGGGCAATCAGCCCCAGCATTTT. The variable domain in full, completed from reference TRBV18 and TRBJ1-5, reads NAGVMQNPRHLVRRRGQEARLRCSPMKGHSHVYWYRQLPEEGLKFMVYLQKENIIDESGMPKERFSAEFPKEGPSILRIQQVVRGDSAAYFCASSRDRGNQPQHFGDGTRLSIL.

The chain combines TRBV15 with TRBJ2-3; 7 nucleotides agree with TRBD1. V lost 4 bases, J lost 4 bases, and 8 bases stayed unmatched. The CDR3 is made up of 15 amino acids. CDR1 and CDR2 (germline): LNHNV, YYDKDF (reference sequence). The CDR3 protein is CATSTGRGFSDTQYF. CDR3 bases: TGTGCCACCAGCACAGGCAGGGGGTTCTCAGATACGCAGTATTTT. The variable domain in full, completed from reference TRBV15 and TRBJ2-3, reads DAMVIQNPRYQVTQFGKPVTLSCSQTLNHNVMYWYQQKSSQAPKLLFHYYDKDFNNEADTPDNFQSRRPNTSFCFLDIRSPGLGDTAMYLCATSTGRGFSDTQYFGPGTRLTVL.

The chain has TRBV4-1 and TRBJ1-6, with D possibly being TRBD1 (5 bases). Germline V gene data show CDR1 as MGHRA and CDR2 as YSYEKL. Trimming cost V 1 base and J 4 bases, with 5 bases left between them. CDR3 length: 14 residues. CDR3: CASSQGQYNSPLHF. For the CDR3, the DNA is TGCGCCAGCAGCCAAGGACAGTATAATTCACCCCTCCACTTT.

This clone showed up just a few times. The CDR3 DNA reads as TGCGCCAGCAGCGGGACTAGTGGCACAGATACGCAGTATTTT. Its protein is CASSGTSGTDTQYF. This chain links TRBV5-1 with TRBJ2-3; 8 bases align to TRBD2. V lost 4 bases, J lost 1 base, and 2 bases stayed unmatched. There are 14 residues in the CDR3. The germline gives CDR1 SGHRS, CDR2 YFSETQ.

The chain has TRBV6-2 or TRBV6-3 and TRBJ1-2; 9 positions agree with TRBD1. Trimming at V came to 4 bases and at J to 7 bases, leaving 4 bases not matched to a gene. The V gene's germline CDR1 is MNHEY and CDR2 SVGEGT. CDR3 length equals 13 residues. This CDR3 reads CASSSDRGSGYTF. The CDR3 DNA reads TGTGCCAGCAGTTCGGACAGGGGAAGTGGCTACACCTTC.

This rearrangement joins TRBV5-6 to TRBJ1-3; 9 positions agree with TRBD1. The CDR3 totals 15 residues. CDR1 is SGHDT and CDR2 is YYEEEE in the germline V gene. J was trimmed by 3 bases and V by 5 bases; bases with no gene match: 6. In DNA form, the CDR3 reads TGTGCCAGCAGGCGGGGACAGGGCCGTGGAAACACCATATATTTT. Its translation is CASRRGQGRGNTIYF.

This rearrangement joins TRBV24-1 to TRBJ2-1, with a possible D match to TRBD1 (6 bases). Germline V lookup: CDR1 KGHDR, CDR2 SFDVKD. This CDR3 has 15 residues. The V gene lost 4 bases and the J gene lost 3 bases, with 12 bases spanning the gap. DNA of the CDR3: TGTGCCACCAGTGAGCGGACAGACTTCTACAATGAGCAGTTCTTC. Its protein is CATSERTDFYNEQFF.

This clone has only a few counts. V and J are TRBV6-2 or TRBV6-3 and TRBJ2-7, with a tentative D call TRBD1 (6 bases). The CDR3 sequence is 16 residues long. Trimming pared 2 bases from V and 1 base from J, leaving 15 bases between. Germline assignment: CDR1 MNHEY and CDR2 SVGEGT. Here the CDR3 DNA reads TGTGCCAGCAGTTACGCGGTGGCAGGGGTATCCTACGAGCAGTACTTC. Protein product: CASSYAVAGVSYEQYF.

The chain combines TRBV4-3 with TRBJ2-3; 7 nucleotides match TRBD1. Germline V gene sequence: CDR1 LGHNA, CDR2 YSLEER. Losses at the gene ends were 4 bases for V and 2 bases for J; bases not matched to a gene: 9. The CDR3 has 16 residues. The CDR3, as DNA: TGCGCCAGCAGCCGAGAAGCAGGGGGATACACAGATACGCAGTATTTT. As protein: CASSREAGGYTDTQYF.

The CDR3 nucleotides are TGTGCCAGCAGCTTAGGGAGGACAGCCCTTAATGAAAAACTGTTTTTT. The encoded protein is CASSLGRTALNEKLFF. The genes are TRBV13 and TRBJ1-4; a possible D gene is TRBD1 (6 bases). V dropped 0 bases and J dropped 4 bases, with 12 bases sitting between them. The CDR3 is 16 amino acids. In germline, CDR1 is PRHDT, CDR2 FYEKMQ (reference sequence).

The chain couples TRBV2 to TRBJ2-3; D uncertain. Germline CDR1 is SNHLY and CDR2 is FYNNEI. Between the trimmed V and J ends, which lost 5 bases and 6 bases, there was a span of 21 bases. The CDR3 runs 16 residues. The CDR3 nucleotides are TGTGCCAGCAGTTCCCGCGACCTCGTACCGAGGGATACGCAGTATTTT. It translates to CASSSRDLVPRDTQYF.

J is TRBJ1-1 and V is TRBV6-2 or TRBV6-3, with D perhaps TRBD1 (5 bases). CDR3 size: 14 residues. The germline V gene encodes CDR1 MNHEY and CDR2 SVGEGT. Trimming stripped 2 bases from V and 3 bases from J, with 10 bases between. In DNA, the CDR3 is TGTGCCAGCAGTTACGGTGGAGGGGACACTGAAGCTTTCTTT. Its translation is CASSYGGGDTEAFF.

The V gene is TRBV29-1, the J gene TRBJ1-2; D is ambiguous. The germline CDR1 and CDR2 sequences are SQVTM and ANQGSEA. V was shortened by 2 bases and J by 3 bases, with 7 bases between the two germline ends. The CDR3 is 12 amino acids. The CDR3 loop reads CSVESEYYGYTF. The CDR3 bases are TGCAGCGTTGAATCAGAATACTATGGCTACACCTTC.

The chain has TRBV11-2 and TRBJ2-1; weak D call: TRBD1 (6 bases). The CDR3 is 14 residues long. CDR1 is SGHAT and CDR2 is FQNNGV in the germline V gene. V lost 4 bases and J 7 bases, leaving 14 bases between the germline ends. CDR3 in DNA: TGTGCCAGCAGCTCCCTCACAGGGAGTAATGAGCAGTTCTTC. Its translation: CASSSLTGSNEQFF.

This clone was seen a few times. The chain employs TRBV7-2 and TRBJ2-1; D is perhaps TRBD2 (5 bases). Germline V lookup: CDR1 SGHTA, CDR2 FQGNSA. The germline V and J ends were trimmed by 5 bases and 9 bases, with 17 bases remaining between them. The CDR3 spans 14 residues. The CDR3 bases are TGTGCCAGCAGCCCTCAACGGGGATCCAGTGAGCAGTTCTTC. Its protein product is CASSPQRGSSEQFF.

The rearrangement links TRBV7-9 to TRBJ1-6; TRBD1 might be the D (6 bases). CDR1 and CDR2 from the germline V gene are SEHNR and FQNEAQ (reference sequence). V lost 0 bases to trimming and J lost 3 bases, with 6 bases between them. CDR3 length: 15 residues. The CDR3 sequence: CASSLAGGYNSPLHF. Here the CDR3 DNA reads TGTGCCAGCAGCTTAGCAGGGGGCTATAATTCACCCCTCCACTTT.

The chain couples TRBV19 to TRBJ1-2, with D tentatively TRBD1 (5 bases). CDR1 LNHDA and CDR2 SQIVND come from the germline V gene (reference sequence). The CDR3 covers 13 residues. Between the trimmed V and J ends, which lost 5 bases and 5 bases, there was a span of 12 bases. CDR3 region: CASSLEGKYGYTF. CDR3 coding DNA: TGTGCCAGTAGTCTGGAGGGGAAGTATGGCTACACCTTC.

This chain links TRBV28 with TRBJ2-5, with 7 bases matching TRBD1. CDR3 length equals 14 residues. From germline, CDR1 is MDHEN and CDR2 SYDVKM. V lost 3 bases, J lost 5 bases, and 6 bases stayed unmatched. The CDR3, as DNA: TGTGCCAGCAGTTTGCAGGGGGTAACTGAGACCCAGTACTTC. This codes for CASSLQGVTETQYF.